Following are 10 T cell receptor beta chains from one sample sequenced in a study of blood T cell repertoires in COVID-19 (dated by TCRdb to about 2020). The library was prepared using the immunoSEQ multiplex PCR assay. Here the immuneACCESS table is served through TCRdb, limited to in-frame sequences with V and J called. Missing clones are a known gap in these copies; in checked studies unresolved V genes cover under half, and the rest lacks a known reason. The sample table lists some 120,000 clones, around nine tenths of them with a count of one. Clones ranked in the top ten supply approximately 1.1% of the sample. The sequencing input was peripheral blood. The receptors shown here come from a woman older than 75 with acute or convalescent COVID-19.

The chain links TRBV5-1 to TRBJ2-1; tentatively, D is TRBD2 (7 bases). Germline lookup yields CDR1 SGHRS and CDR2 YFSETQ. Trimming left V 7 bases short and J 8 bases short, with 25 bases between. The CDR3 totals 16 residues. CDR3 coding DNA: TGCGCCAGCCGCGCCAGTAGAGGGGGGGCATTAGATGAGCAGTTCTTC. It is translated as CASRASRGGALDEQFF.

V and J are TRBV15 and TRBJ2-6; D call uncertain. V lost 4 bases to trimming and J lost 1 base, with 11 bases between them. The CDR3 has 16 residues. Per germline, CDR1 LNHNV and CDR2 YYDKDF (reference sequence). CDR3 coding DNA: TGTGCCACCAGCACAGAGATTAGTTCTGGGGCCAACGTCCTGACTTTC. It encodes CATSTEISSGANVLTF. Together with reference TRBV15 and TRBJ2-6, the CDR3 gives the full variable domain: DAMVIQNPRYQVTQFGKPVTLSCSQTLNHNVMYWYQQKSSQAPKLLFHYYDKDFNNEADTPDNFQSRRPNTSFCFLDIRSPGLGDTAMYLCATSTEISSGANVLTFGAGSRLTVL.

The genes are TRBV9 and TRBJ2-7; D remains unclear. The CDR3 spans 15 residues. V lost 0 bases, J lost 0 bases, and 10 bases lay in between. The germline CDR1 and CDR2 sequences are SGDLS and YYNGEE. The CDR3: CASSVGQNPSYEQYF. CDR3 bases: TGTGCCAGCAGCGTAGGGCAAAATCCCTCCTACGAGCAGTACTTC.

This clone was found a few times. The chain recombines TRBV4-2 with TRBJ2-1; possible D gene TRBD1, 5 bases. From germline, CDR1 is LGHNA and CDR2 YNFKEQ. The V end lost 0 bases, the J end lost 0 bases, and 12 bases lay between the germline ends. The CDR3 loop spans 17 amino acids. The CDR3 spells CASSQDSGRASYNEQFF. The CDR3 DNA follows: TGTGCCAGCAGCCAAGATTCTGGCAGGGCCTCCTACAATGAGCAGTTCTTC.

The rearrangement joins TRBV5-6 to TRBJ2-1, with TRBD1 matching over 9 bases. CDR1 is SGHDT, CDR2 YYEEEE, per germline. V was clipped by 2 bases and J by 4 bases; unmatched bases: 1. The CDR3 consists of 14 residues. This CDR3 reads CASSFGTGYNEQFF. CDR3 coding DNA: TGTGCCAGCAGCTTTGGGACAGGGTACAATGAGCAGTTCTTC.

The chain joins TRBV5-1 to TRBJ2-7; D perhaps matches TRBD1 (6 bases). Germline assignment: CDR1 SGHRS and CDR2 YFSETQ. Trimming pared 1 base from V and 6 bases from J, leaving 8 bases between. The CDR3 loop spans 12 amino acids. The DNA for the CDR3 is TGCGCCAGCAGCTTGCAGGGGTTCGAGCAGTACTTC. Translated: CASSLQGFEQYF.

The rearrangement joins TRBV19 to TRBJ1-1; 8 nucleotides align to TRBD1. Germline lookup yields CDR1 LNHDA and CDR2 SQIVND (reference sequence). This CDR3 has 14 amino acids. V lost 5 bases and J lost 7; bases outside the gene matches: 9. DNA of the CDR3: TGTGCCAGTAGTGCTCCGGGACAGGCGATTGAAGCTTTCTTT. Its protein product is CASSAPGQAIEAFF.

J is TRBJ2-6 and V is TRBV2, with a weak D call TRBD1 (6 bases). Germline V gives CDR1 SNHLY, CDR2 FYNNEI. The CDR3 runs to 19 residues. Trimming left V 1 base short and J 0 bases short, with 16 bases between. The CDR3 region has the DNA TGTGCCAGCAGTGAAGGAATCCTACAGGGCTACTCTGGGGCCAACGTCCTGACTTTC. This gives the protein CASSEGILQGYSGANVLTF.

The V gene is TRBV5-4, the J gene TRBJ2-5; 9 nucleotides match TRBD2. CDR1 and CDR2 from the germline V gene are SGHNT and YYREEE (reference sequence). The CDR3 has 15 amino acids. V shed 1 base, J shed 3 bases, and the junction held 4 bases outside the gene matches. The CDR3 is CASSLPTSGKETQYF. The CDR3 DNA reads as TGTGCCAGCAGCTTGCCGACTAGCGGAAAAGAGACCCAGTACTTC.

V is TRBV5-6 and J is TRBJ2-5; D is perhaps TRBD1 (6 bases). V lost 4 bases, J lost 2 bases, and 15 bases lay in between. Germline V CDR1 and CDR2: SGHDT, YYEEEE. CDR3 length: 15 amino acids. The CDR3 region has the DNA TGTGCCAGCAGCCTTACAACGGACAGTCAAGAGACCCAGTACTTC. This translates into CASSLTTDSQETQYF.